A single sample is the source of the 22 T cell receptor beta chains below, sequenced in a study of blood T cell repertoires in COVID-19. The data were produced by immunoSEQ multiplex PCR, yet TCRdb's version contains in-frame clones alone and is incomplete. The data hold some 200,000 clones, with around 81% observed a single time. The sample consisted of peripheral blood. The origin of the receptors is a woman aged 25 to 45 who had recovered from COVID-19.

This clone was found once. The chain combines TRBV7-2 with TRBJ2-5; 13 bases are shared with TRBD2. Germline V gene data show CDR1 as SGHTA and CDR2 as FQGNSA. The V and J ends lost 5 bases and 1 base, in that order; junction bases with no gene match: 4. The CDR3 runs to 16 residues. Here the CDR3 reads CASSAGTSGTQETQYF. The CDR3 DNA is TGTGCCAGCAGCGCCGGGACTAGCGGGACCCAAGAGACCCAGTACTTC.

This clone has a handful of counts. The rearrangement links TRBV5-1 to TRBJ1-2; 11 nucleotides agree with TRBD1. Germline V CDR1 and CDR2: SGHRS, YFSETQ. CDR3 size: 15 residues. V lost 3 bases to trimming and J lost 4 bases; unmatched junction nucleotides: 5. The CDR3 protein is CASSSGQGVTYGYTF. The CDR3 nucleotides read TGCGCCAGCAGCTCGGGACAGGGGGTTACCTATGGCTACACCTTC.

The CDR3 loop is CASSPGQGAYEQYF. The CDR3 DNA sequence: TGTGCCAGCAGCCCCGGACAGGGAGCCTACGAGCAGTACTTC. The chain combines TRBV13 with TRBJ2-7; 8 bases line up with TRBD1. Germline values: CDR1 PRHDT, CDR2 FYEKMQ (reference sequence). After removal of 5 bases from V and 2 bases from J, the junction contained 5 bases not matched to a gene. The CDR3 spans 14 residues.

This clone was seen once. The rearrangement uses TRBV28 and TRBJ2-1, with TRBD1 matching over 12 bases. After removal of 6 bases from V and 5 bases from J, the junction contained 2 bases not matched to a gene. The CDR3 sequence is 14 residues long. The germline gives CDR1 MDHEN, CDR2 SYDVKM. CDR3 sequence: CASRGQGANNEQFF. CDR3 DNA: TGTGCCAGCAGGGGACAGGGGGCAAACAATGAGCAGTTCTTC.

The gene calls are TRBV30 and TRBJ2-5; TRBD1 agrees at 8 bases. V gave up 2 bases and J gave up 3 bases; unmatched junction bases: 2. Germline CDR1 reads GTSNPN; CDR2 reads SVGIG (reference sequence). This CDR3 has 13 amino acids. CDR3 amino acids: CAWSRQGKETQYF. The CDR3 region has the DNA TGTGCCTGGAGTAGACAGGGGAAAGAGACCCAGTACTTC.

The CDR3 coding sequence is TGTGCCAGCAGCCGGCGGACTAGCGGGAGCTCCTACGAGCAGTACTTC. It encodes CASSRRTSGSSYEQYF. The chain links TRBV28 to TRBJ2-7; 13 nucleotides match TRBD2. This CDR3 has 16 residues. Looked up from germline, CDR1 is MDHEN and CDR2 is SYDVKM. After removal of 6 bases from V and 0 bases from J, the junction contained 5 bases not matched to a gene.

Only one count was recorded for this clone. The CDR3 is CATSDPGSGYNEQFF. CDR3 DNA: TGTGCCACCAGTGATCCCGGGTCCGGTTACAATGAGCAGTTCTTC. The V and J genes are TRBV24-1 and TRBJ2-1; no clear D. Germline CDR1 and CDR2: KGHDR and SFDVKD. The CDR3 runs to 15 residues. The V and J ends lost 3 bases and 4 bases respectively, with 12 bases between them.

The sample holds one count of this clone. The rearrangement joins TRBV6-4 to TRBJ2-1, with 12 bases aligning to TRBD1. Germline trimming cut 8 bases from V and 8 bases from J; bases unmatched to any gene: 10. Germline V CDR1 and CDR2: MRHNA, SNTAGT. The CDR3 covers 15 residues. The CDR3: CASGAGTGGLDEQFF. The CDR3 nucleotides read TGTGCCAGCGGAGCAGGGACAGGGGGCTTAGATGAGCAGTTCTTC.

The genes are TRBV18 and TRBJ2-7; 7 bases match TRBD2. The V gene's germline CDR1 is KGHSH and CDR2 LQKENI. With 3 bases clipped from V and 5 bases from J, the junction kept 16 bases outside the gene matches. The CDR3 has 17 amino acids. CDR3 protein: CASSPGSGAGNLHEQYF. The CDR3 nucleotides are TGTGCCAGCTCACCGGGGTCGGGAGCGGGGAATCTCCACGAGCAGTACTTC.

This rearrangement joins TRBV5-4 to TRBJ2-2; no firm D call. The germline gives CDR1 SGHNT, CDR2 YYREEE (reference sequence). The V gene lost 3 bases and the J gene lost 3 bases, with 12 bases spanning the gap. The CDR3 length is 15 residues. CDR3 protein: CASSSASRDTGELFF. The DNA of the CDR3 is TGTGCCAGCAGCTCCGCTTCTCGGGACACCGGGGAGCTGTTTTTT.

The chain links TRBV9 to TRBJ2-2; D is uncertain. Germline lookup yields CDR1 SGDLS and CDR2 YYNGEE. V gave up 0 bases and J gave up 2 bases, with 8 bases separating them. The CDR3 totals 15 residues. The CDR3 loop reads CASSVEQFNTGELFF. The CDR3 DNA sequence: TGTGCCAGCAGCGTAGAACAGTTTAACACCGGGGAGCTGTTTTTT.

Note on this clone: Sequence at one end of the junction differs from germline and may be a read error. V is TRBV7-6 and J is TRBJ2-3; 9 nucleotides agree with TRBD2. This CDR3 comprises 15 residues. CDR1 is SGHVS, CDR2 FNYEAQ, per germline. CDR3 bases: TGTGCCAGCAGCAAATCCGGGACTAGCAGAGATACGCAGTATTTT. Protein sequence: CASSKSGTSRDTQYF.

J is TRBJ1-3 and V is TRBV28; D unresolved. Germline CDR1 is MDHEN and CDR2 is SYDVKM. Trimming took off 7 bases at V and 0 bases at J, with 13 bases between the two ends. The length of the CDR3 is 15 residues. DNA of the CDR3: TGTGCCAGCAACCGGGTGGGTCACTCTGGAAACACCATATATTTT. This encodes CASNRVGHSGNTIYF.

This chain links TRBV5-1 with TRBJ2-1; maybe TRBD1 (5 bases). CDR1 is SGHRS, CDR2 YFSETQ, per germline. This CDR3 region has 14 residues. Trimming cost V 0 bases and J 6 bases, with 10 bases left between them. The CDR3 nucleotides are TGCGCCAGCAGCTTGGAGGGGCCGGTCAATGAGCAGTTCTTC. It codes for CASSLEGPVNEQFF.

The chain has TRBV28 and TRBJ2-7; D is possibly TRBD1 (6 bases). The CDR3 spans 16 residues. V gave up 7 bases and J gave up 2 bases, with 21 bases separating them. CDR1 and CDR2 (germline): MDHEN, SYDVKM. The CDR3 loop is CASIDRTSQLPYEQYF. DNA for the CDR3: TGTGCCAGCATCGACAGGACATCTCAGCTTCCCTACGAGCAGTACTTC.

The chain has TRBV6-6 and TRBJ2-2; possible D gene TRBD2, 5 bases. Germline V CDR1 and CDR2: MNHNY, SVGAGI (reference sequence). This CDR3 is built from 14 residues. With 4 bases removed from V and 8 bases from J, the gap between germline ends came to 14 bases. The CDR3 DNA reads as TGTGCCAGCAGTTTGGACGGGATTGTAGGGGAGCTGTTTTTT. The encoded protein is CASSLDGIVGELFF.

This clone is a singleton in its sample. The J gene is TRBJ2-7, the V gene TRBV5-6; 9 bases are a match to TRBD1. V shed 0 bases and J 3 bases; nucleotides not matched to a gene: 4. This CDR3 contains 15 residues. CDR1 and CDR2 (germline): SGHDT, YYEEEE. This chain's CDR3 is CASSLDRGLLYEQYF. CDR3 in DNA: TGTGCCAGCAGCTTGGACAGGGGGCTGCTCTACGAGCAGTACTTC.

In this sample, this clone turned up a few times. This chain uses TRBV9 with TRBJ2-7; 12 nucleotides align to TRBD2. The V gene end was trimmed by 3 bases and the J gene end by 2 bases; junction bases not matched to a gene: 3. Germline lookup yields CDR1 SGDLS and CDR2 YYNGEE. The CDR3 loop spans 15 amino acids. The CDR3 sequence: CASSAGLAGTYEQYF. The CDR3 DNA sequence: TGTGCCAGCAGCGCGGGACTAGCGGGCACCTACGAGCAGTACTTC. Full variable domain (missing parts from reference TRBV9 and TRBJ2-7): DSGVTQTPKHLITATGQRVTLRCSPRSGDLSVYWYQQSLDQGLQFLIQYYNGEERAKGNILERFSAQQFPDLHSELNLSSLELGDSALYFCASSAGLAGTYEQYFGPGTRLTVT.

This rearrangement joins TRBV5-1 to TRBJ2-7, with a possible D match to TRBD2 (5 bases). CDR3 length equals 15 residues. Germline V gene sequence: CDR1 SGHRS, CDR2 YFSETQ. Trimming shortened V by 3 bases and J by 2 bases, and 15 bases separated the two germline ends. The DNA of the CDR3 is TGCGCCAGCAGCTCATGGACTGGGCCTACCTACGAGCAGTACTTC. Amino acid sequence: CASSSWTGPTYEQYF.

As regards this clone: This CDR3 is also generated by other DNA sequences in the sample. The J gene is TRBJ1-1, the V gene TRBV12-3 or TRBV12-4; no reliable D call. This CDR3 has 13 residues. The V and J ends lost 2 bases and 1 base respectively, with 5 bases between them. The CDR3 coding sequence is TGTGCCAGCAGTTTAAACAGGAACACTGAAGCTTTCTTT. It specifies CASSLNRNTEAFF.

This clone was detected a few times. The rearrangement joins TRBV19 to TRBJ2-7; 10 bases align to TRBD2. Unmatched junction bases numbered 5, after V lost 3 bases and J lost 9 bases. The CDR3 totals 13 residues. Germline CDR1 is LNHDA and CDR2 is SQIVND (reference sequence). The CDR3 DNA sequence: TGTGCCAGTAGTATGGGACTAGCGTCCGGGCAGTACTTC. This sequence encodes CASSMGLASGQYF. Using reference TRBV19 and TRBJ2-7 for the parts outside the CDR3, the full variable domain is DGGITQSPKYLFRKEGQNVTLSCEQNLNHDAMYWYRQDPGQGLRLIYYSQIVNDFQKGDIAEGYSVSREKKESFPLTVTSAQKNPTAFYLCASSMGLASGQYFGPGTRLTVT.

The chain couples TRBV18 to TRBJ2-6; 9 nucleotides match TRBD1. CDR3 length: 18 residues. The V gene end was trimmed by 3 bases and the J gene end by 0 bases; junction bases not matched to a gene: 6. Germline V gene lookup returns CDR1 KGHSH and CDR2 LQKENI. CDR3 coding DNA: TGTGCCAGCTCACCCCCGGGACAGGGCTACTCTGGGGCCAACGTCCTGACTTTC. The encoded protein is CASSPPGQGYSGANVLTF. The variable domain in full, completed from reference TRBV18 and TRBJ2-6, reads NAGVMQNPRHLVRRRGQEARLRCSPMKGHSHVYWYRQLPEEGLKFMVYLQKENIIDESGMPKERFSAEFPKEGPSILRIQQVVRGDSAAYFCASSPPGQGYSGANVLTFGAGSRLTVL.